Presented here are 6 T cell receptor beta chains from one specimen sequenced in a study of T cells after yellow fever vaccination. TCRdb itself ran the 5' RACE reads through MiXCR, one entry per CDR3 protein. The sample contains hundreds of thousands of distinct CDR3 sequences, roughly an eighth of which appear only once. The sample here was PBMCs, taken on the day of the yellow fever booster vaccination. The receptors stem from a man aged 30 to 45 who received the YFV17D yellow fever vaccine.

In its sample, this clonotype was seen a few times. DNA of the CDR3: TGTGCCATCAGAGGGGCCGGGGAGCTGTTTTTT. Protein sequence: CAIRGAGELFF. J is TRBJ2-2 and V is TRBV10-3; D may be TRBD1 (5 bases). The CDR3 is 11 residues long. V lost 6 bases, J lost 6 bases, and 5 bases lay in between. Germline CDR1 and CDR2: ENHRY and SYGVKD.

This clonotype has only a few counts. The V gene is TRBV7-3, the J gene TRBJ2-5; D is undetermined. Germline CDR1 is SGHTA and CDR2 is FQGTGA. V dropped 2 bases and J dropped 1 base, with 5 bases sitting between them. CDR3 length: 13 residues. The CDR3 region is CASSLRAQETQYF. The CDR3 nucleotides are TGTGCCAGCAGCTTACGGGCCCAAGAGACCCAGTACTTC. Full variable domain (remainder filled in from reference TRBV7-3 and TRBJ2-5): GAGVSQTPSNKVTEKGKYVELRCDPISGHTALYWYRQSLGQGPEFLIYFQGTGAADDSGLPNDRFFAVRPEGSVSTLKIQRTERGDSAVYLCASSLRAQETQYFGPGTRLLVL.

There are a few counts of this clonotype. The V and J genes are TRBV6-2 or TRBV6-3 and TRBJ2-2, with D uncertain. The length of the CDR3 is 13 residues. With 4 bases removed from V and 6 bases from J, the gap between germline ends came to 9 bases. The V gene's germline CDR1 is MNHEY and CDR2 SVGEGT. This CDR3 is CASSSGRPGELFF. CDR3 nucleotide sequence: TGTGCCAGCAGTTCGGGCAGACCCGGGGAGCTGTTTTTT.

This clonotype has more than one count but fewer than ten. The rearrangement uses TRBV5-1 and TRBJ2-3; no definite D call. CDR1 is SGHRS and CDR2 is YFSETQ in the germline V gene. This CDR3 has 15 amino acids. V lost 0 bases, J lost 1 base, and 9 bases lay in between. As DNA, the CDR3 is TGCGCCAGCAGCTTGGGAGTAGTAGGCACAGATACGCAGTATTTT. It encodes CASSLGVVGTDTQYF.

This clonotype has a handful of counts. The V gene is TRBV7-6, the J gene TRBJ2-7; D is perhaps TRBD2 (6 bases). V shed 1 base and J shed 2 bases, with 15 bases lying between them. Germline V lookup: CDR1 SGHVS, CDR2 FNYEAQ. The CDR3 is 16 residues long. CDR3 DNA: TGTGCCAGCAGCTTAGTAGGTAATAGCGGAGCCTACGAGCAGTACTTC. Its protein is CASSLVGNSGAYEQYF.

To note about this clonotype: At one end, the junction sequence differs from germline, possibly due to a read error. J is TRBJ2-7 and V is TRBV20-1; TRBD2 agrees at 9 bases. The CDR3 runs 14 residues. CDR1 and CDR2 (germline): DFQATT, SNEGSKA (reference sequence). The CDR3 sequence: CCASGRLAEYEQYF. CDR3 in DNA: TGCTGTGCTAGTGGTCGACTAGCGGAGTACGAGCAGTACTTC.